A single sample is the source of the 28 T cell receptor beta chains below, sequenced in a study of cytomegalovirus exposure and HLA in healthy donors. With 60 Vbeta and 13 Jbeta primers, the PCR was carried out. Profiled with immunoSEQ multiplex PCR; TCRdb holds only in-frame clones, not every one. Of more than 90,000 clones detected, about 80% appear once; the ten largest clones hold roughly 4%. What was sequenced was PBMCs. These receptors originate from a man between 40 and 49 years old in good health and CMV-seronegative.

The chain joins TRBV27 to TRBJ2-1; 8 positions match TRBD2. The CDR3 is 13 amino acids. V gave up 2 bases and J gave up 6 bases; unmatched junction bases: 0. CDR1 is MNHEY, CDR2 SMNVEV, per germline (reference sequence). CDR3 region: CASSLGLANEQFF. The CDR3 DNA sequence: TGTGCCAGCAGTTTAGGACTAGCCAATGAGCAGTTCTTC.

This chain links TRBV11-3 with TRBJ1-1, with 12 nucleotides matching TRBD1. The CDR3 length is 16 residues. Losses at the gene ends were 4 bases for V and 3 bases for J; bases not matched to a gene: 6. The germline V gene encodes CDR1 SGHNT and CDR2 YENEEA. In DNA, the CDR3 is TGTGCCAGCAGCTGGGACAGGGGGCGGGGGGACACTGAAGCTTTCTTT. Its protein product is CASSWDRGRGDTEAFF.

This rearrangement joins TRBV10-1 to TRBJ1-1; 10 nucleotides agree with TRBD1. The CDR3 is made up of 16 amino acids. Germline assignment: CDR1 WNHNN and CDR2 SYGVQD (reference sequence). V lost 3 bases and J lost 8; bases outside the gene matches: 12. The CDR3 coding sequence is TGCGCCAGCAGTGATTCTACCGGGACAGGGGTACGCGAAGCTTTCTTT. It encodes CASSDSTGTGVREAFF.

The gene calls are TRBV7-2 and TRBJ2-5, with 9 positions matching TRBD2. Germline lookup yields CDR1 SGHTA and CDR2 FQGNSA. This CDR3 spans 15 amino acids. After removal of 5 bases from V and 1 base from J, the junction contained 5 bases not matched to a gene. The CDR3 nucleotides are TGTGCCAGCAGCCGAGCGGGGGGTCTCCAAGAGACCCAGTACTTC. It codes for CASSRAGGLQETQYF.

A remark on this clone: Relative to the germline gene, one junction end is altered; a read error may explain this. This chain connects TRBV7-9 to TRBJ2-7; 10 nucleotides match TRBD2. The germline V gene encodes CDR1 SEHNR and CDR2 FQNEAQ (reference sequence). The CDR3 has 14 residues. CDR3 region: CSSSTSGGAYEQYF. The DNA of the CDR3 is TGTTCCAGCAGCACGAGCGGGGGGGCCTACGAGCAGTACTTC.

CDR3 in amino acids: CASSGTVTGELFF. The CDR3 nucleotides are TGTGCCAGCAGCGGGACAGTCACCGGGGAGCTGTTTTTT. This sequence joins TRBV7-2 and TRBJ2-2; 7 bases are shared with TRBD1. After removal of 5 bases from V and 4 bases from J, the junction contained 1 base not matched to a gene. Germline loops: CDR1 SGHTA, CDR2 FQGNSA. The CDR3 runs 13 residues.

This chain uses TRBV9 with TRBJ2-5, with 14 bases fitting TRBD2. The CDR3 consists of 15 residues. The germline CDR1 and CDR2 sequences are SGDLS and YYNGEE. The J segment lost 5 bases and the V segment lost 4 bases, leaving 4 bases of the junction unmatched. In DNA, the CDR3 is TGTGCCAGCAGCATGACTAGCGGGGGGGCGGAGACCCAGTACTTC. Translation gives CASSMTSGGAETQYF.

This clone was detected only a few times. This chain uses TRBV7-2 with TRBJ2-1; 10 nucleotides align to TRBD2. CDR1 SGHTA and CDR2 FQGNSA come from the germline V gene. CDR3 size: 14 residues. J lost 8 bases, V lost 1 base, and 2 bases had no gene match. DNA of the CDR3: TGTGCCAGCAGCTTAGTTACTAGCGGGGATGAGCAGTTCTTC. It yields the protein CASSLVTSGDEQFF.

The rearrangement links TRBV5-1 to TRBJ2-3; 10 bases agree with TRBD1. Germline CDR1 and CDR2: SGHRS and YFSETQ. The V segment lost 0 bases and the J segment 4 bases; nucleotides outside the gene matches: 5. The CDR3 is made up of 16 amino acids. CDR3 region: CASSLGRQGAADTQYF. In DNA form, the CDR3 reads TGCGCCAGCAGCTTGGGACGACAGGGGGCGGCAGATACGCAGTATTTT.

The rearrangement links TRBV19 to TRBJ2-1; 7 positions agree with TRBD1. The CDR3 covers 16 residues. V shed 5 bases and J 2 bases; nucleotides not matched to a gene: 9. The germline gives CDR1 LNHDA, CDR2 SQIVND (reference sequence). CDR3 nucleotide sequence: TGTGCCAGTAGTCTTTTAAGGGGGCCAACCTACAATGAGCAGTTCTTC. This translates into CASSLLRGPTYNEQFF.

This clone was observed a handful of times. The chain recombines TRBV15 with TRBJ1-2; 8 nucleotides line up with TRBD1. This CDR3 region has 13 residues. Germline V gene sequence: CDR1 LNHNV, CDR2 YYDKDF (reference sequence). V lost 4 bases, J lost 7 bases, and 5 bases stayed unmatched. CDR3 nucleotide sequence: TGTGCCACCAGCACCCGGGACAGGAGTGGCTACACCTTC. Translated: CATSTRDRSGYTF.

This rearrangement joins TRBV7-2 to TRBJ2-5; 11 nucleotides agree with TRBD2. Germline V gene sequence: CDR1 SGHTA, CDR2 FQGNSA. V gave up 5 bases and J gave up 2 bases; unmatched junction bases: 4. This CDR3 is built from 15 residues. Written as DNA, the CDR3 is TGTGCCAGCAGCGCACGGACTAGCGGGCAAGAGACCCAGTACTTC. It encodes CASSARTSGQETQYF.

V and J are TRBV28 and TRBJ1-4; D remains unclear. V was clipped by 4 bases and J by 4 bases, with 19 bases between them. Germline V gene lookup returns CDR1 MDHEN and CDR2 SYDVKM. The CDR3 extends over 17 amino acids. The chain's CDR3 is CASSSAGGKAGNEKLFF. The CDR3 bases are TGTGCCAGCAGTTCCGCCGGAGGGAAGGCGGGTAATGAAAAACTGTTTTTT.

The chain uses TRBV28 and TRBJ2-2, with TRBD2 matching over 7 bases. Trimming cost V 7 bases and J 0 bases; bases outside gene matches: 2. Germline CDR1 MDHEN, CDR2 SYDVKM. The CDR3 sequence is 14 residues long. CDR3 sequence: CASMRGTNTGELFF. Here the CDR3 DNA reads TGTGCCAGCATGCGGGGGACGAACACCGGGGAGCTGTTTTTT. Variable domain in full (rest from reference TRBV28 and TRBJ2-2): DVKVTQSSRYLVKRTGEKVFLECVQDMDHENMFWYRQDPGLGLRLIYFSYDVKMKEKGDIPEGYSVSREKKERFSLILESASTNQTSMYLCASMRGTNTGELFFGEGSRLTVL.

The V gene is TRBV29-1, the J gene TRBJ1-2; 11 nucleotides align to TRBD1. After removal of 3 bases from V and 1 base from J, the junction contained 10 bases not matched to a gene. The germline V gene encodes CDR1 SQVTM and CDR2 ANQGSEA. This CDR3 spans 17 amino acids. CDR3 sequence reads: CSVEIVGQGVNNYGYTF. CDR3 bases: TGCAGCGTTGAGATAGTGGGACAGGGGGTCAATAACTATGGCTACACCTTC. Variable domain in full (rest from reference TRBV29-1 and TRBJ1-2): SAVISQKPSRDICQRGTSLTIQCQVDSQVTMMFWYRQQPGQSLTLIATANQGSEATYESGFVIDKFPISRPNLTFSTLTVSNMSPEDSSIYLCSVEIVGQGVNNYGYTFGSGTRLTVV.

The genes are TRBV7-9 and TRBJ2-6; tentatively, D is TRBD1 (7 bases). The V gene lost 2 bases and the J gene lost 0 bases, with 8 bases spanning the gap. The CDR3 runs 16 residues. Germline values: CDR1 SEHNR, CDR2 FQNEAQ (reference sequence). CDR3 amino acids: CASSLQGGSGANVLTF. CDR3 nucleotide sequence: TGTGCCAGCAGCTTACAGGGGGGCTCTGGGGCCAACGTCCTGACTTTC.

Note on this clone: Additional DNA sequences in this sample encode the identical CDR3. The CDR3 sequence: CASSLGQGGQPQHF. The CDR3 DNA reads TGTGCCAGCAGCCTCGGACAGGGGGGGCAGCCCCAGCATTTT. The chain combines TRBV7-9 with TRBJ1-5; TRBD1 agrees at 10 bases. This CDR3 comprises 14 residues. After removal of 5 bases from V and 7 bases from J, the junction contained 5 bases not matched to a gene. The germline gives CDR1 SEHNR, CDR2 FQNEAQ (reference sequence).

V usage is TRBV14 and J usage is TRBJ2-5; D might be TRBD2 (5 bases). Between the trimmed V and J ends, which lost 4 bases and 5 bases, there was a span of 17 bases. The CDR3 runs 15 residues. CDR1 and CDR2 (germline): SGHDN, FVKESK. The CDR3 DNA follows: TGTGCCAGCAGCCCCGGGGTTGGGCCGGGGGAGACCCAGTACTTC. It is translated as CASSPGVGPGETQYF.

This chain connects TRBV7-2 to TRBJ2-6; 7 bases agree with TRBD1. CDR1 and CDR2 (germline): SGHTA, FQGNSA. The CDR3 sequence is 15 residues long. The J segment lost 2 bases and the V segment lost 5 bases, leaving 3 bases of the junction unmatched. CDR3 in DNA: TGTGCCAGCAGCAGGGACAGCGCTGGGGCCAACGTCCTGACTTTC. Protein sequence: CASSRDSAGANVLTF.

CDR3 protein: CASSRGGSNTEAFF. The CDR3 coding sequence is TGTGCCAGCAGCCGGGGGGGGTCGAACACTGAAGCTTTCTTT. The V gene is TRBV7-9, the J gene TRBJ1-1, with D tentatively TRBD1 (5 bases). CDR3 length equals 14 residues. Germline lookup yields CDR1 SEHNR and CDR2 FQNEAQ (reference sequence). V gave up 5 bases and J gave up 1 base, with 11 bases separating them.

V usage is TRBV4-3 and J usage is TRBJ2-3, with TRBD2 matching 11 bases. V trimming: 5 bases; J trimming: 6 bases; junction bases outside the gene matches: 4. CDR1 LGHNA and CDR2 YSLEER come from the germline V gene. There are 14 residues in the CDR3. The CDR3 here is CASSERTSGDTQYF. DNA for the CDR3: TGCGCCAGCAGCGAGAGGACTAGCGGGGATACGCAGTATTTT.

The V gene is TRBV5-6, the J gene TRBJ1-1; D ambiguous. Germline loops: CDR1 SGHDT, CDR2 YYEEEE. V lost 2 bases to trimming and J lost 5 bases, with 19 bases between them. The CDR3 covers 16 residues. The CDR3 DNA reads TGTGCCAGCAGCTTCGGAGAAGGCGAGATTTGGACTGAAGCTTTCTTT. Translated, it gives CASSFGEGEIWTEAFF. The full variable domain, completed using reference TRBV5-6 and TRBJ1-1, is DAGVTQSPTHLIKTRGQQVTLRCSPKSGHDTVSWYQQALGQGPQFIFQYYEEEERQRGNFPDRFSGHQFPNYSSELNVNALLLGDSALYLCASSFGEGEIWTEAFFGQGTRLTVV.

The chain's CDR3 is CASGRGNNSPLHF. CDR3 nucleotide sequence: TGTGCCAGCGGCAGGGGTAATAATTCACCCCTCCACTTT. The chain carries TRBV5-4 and TRBJ1-6; perhaps TRBD1 as D (6 bases). This CDR3 contains 13 residues. Germline lookup yields CDR1 SGHNT and CDR2 YYREEE (reference sequence). V dropped 7 bases and J dropped 5 bases, with 10 bases sitting between them.

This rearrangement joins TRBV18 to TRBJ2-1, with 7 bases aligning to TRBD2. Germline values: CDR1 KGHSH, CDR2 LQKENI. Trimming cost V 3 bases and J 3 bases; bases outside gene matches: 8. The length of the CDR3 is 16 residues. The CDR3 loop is CASSPPSGANYNEQFF. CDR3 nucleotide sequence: TGTGCCAGCTCACCGCCCAGCGGGGCCAACTACAATGAGCAGTTCTTC.

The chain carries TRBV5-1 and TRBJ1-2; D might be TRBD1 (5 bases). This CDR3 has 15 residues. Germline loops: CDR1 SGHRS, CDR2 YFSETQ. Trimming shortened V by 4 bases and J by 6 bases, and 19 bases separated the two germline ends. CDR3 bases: TGCGCCAGCAGCCTGGGGTCGGTCGGGGGGGATGGCTACACCTTC. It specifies CASSLGSVGGDGYTF.

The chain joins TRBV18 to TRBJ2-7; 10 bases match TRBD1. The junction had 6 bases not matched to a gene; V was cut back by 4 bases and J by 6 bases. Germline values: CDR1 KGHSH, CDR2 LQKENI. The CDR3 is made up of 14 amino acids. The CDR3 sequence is CASSLGTGDREQYV. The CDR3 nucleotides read TGTGCCAGCTCACTGGGGACAGGGGATCGCGAGCAGTACGTC.

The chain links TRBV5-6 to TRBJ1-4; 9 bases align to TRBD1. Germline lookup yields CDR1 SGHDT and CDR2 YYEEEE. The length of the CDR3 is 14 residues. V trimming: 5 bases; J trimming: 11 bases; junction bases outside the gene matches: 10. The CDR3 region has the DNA TGTGCCAGCAGGAGAACAGGGGGCAACGAGAAACTGTTTTTT. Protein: CASRRTGGNEKLFF.

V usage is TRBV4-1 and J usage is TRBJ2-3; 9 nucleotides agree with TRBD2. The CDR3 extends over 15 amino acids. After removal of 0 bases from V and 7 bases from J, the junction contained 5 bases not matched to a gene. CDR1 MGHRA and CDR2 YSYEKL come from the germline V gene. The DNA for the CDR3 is TGCGCCAGCAGCCAAGAAAGCGGGGGGCCCTATACGCAGTATTTT. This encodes CASSQESGGPYTQYF.